This passage covers 22 T cell receptor beta chains from one sample sequenced in a study of shared clonotypes between healthy human individuals. Produced via immunoSEQ multiplex PCR; TCRdb's table is partial and in-frame only. The table has about 2.3 million clones, 80% to 95% seen once. Sequencing was done on a sample of naive CD4+ T cells from PBMCs. As for subset: CD45RA+ positively selected. These receptor sequences come from a man aged 18 to 30 in good health. Some clones in this sample may be carry-over from other donors' samples.

The chain uses TRBV4-1 and TRBJ2-7; 9 bases match TRBD2. Germline V lookup: CDR1 MGHRA, CDR2 YSYEKL. Losses at the gene ends were 0 bases for V and 0 bases for J; bases not matched to a gene: 6. This CDR3 region has 17 residues. In DNA form, the CDR3 reads TGCGCCAGCAGCCAAGATTGGACTAGCGCCATCTCCTACGAGCAGTACTTC. It yields the protein CASSQDWTSAISYEQYF.

The chain has TRBV2 and TRBJ1-1; D perhaps matches TRBD1 (6 bases). Germline V lookup: CDR1 SNHLY, CDR2 FYNNEI. Trimming shortened V by 7 bases and J by 1 base, and 19 bases separated the two germline ends. CDR3 length equals 16 residues. The DNA for the CDR3 is TGTGCCAGCAAATTTCCATTCGGGGGCACGAACACTGAAGCTTTCTTT. It specifies CASKFPFGGTNTEAFF.

In regard to this clone: Other DNA sequences within the sample encode an identical CDR3. The chain combines TRBV9 with TRBJ2-5; D possibly corresponds to TRBD2 (5 bases). CDR3 size: 13 residues. The V end was cut by 0 bases, the J end by 5 bases, with 8 bases between. Germline V CDR1 and CDR2: SGDLS, YYNGEE. In DNA form, the CDR3 reads TGTGCCAGCAGCGTAGGCTCGGGGGAGACCCAGTACTTC. Translated: CASSVGSGETQYF.

The chain recombines TRBV9 with TRBJ1-4; 7 positions agree with TRBD1. The V segment lost 0 bases and the J segment 10 bases; nucleotides outside the gene matches: 9. The CDR3 sequence is 15 residues long. Germline values: CDR1 SGDLS, CDR2 YYNGEE. CDR3 loop: CASSVGDREMGKLFF. The CDR3 bases are TGTGCCAGCAGCGTAGGCGACAGGGAAATGGGAAAACTGTTTTTT.

This chain connects TRBV2 to TRBJ2-1, with D possibly TRBD2 on 5 matching bases. The CDR3 spans 15 residues. V was trimmed by 2 bases and J by 6 bases, leaving 14 bases between them. Germline V gene lookup returns CDR1 SNHLY and CDR2 FYNNEI. The CDR3 spells CASSEMGSLFNEQFF. CDR3 bases: TGTGCCAGCAGTGAAATGGGGAGTTTGTTCAATGAGCAGTTCTTC.

The CDR3 DNA sequence: TGTGCCAGCAGCGGAAACAAGGCAGGGTATAACCCAACTAATGAAAAACTGTTTTTT. This gives the protein CASSGNKAGYNPTNEKLFF. The V call is TRBV7-3, the J call TRBJ1-4; D perhaps matches TRBD1 (5 bases). V was pared by 5 bases and J by 0 bases, with 22 bases between. The CDR3 length is 19 residues. CDR1 SGHTA and CDR2 FQGTGA come from the germline V gene.

The chain combines TRBV28 with TRBJ2-3; 8 nucleotides match TRBD2. V shed 4 bases and J 1 base; nucleotides not matched to a gene: 7. Germline CDR1 is MDHEN and CDR2 is SYDVKM. The CDR3 is 16 amino acids. CDR3 sequence (DNA): TGTGCCAGCAGTTCCGGGACTAGTTCAGGCACAGATACGCAGTATTTT. As protein: CASSSGTSSGTDTQYF.

The V gene is TRBV19, the J gene TRBJ2-7; no definite D call. The V end lost 8 bases, the J end lost 3 bases, and 11 bases lay between the germline ends. CDR3 length: 12 amino acids. The V gene's germline CDR1 is LNHDA and CDR2 SQIVND (reference sequence). The CDR3 loop is CASRSTVYEQYF. The CDR3 region has the DNA TGTGCCAGTCGCTCGACCGTCTACGAGCAGTACTTC.

The rearrangement links TRBV28 to TRBJ1-1; no reliable D call. The CDR3 extends over 14 amino acids. Germline V gene sequence: CDR1 MDHEN, CDR2 SYDVKM. The V end was cut by 6 bases, the J end by 1 base, with 12 bases between. As DNA, the CDR3 is TGTGCCAGCAGGACCGGGCCAGGGAACACTGAAGCTTTCTTT. Residues: CASRTGPGNTEAFF. The whole variable domain, remainder taken from reference TRBV28 and TRBJ1-1, is DVKVTQSSRYLVKRTGEKVFLECVQDMDHENMFWYRQDPGLGLRLIYFSYDVKMKEKGDIPEGYSVSREKKERFSLILESASTNQTSMYLCASRTGPGNTEAFFGQGTRLTVV.

This rearrangement joins TRBV4-1 to TRBJ2-3, with TRBD2 as a possible D gene (6 bases). The CDR3 covers 17 residues. Per germline, CDR1 MGHRA and CDR2 YSYEKL. V was cut by 3 bases and J by 4 bases, with 20 bases left in between. The CDR3 is CASSHDPRTTRADTQYF. DNA for the CDR3: TGCGCCAGCAGCCACGACCCCCGGACTACACGGGCAGATACGCAGTATTTT.

The chain recombines TRBV23-1 with TRBJ2-1; the D gene could be TRBD1 or TRBD2 (5 bases each). TRBV23-1 is marked as an open reading frame, function uncertain. V shed 7 bases and J shed 15 bases, with 28 bases lying between them. The CDR3 spans 15 residues. CDR3 amino acids: CASNPHLLGTCHPFF. The CDR3 region has the DNA TGCGCCAGCAATCCTCATTTATTAGGGACGTGTCATCCGTTCTTC.

Turning to this clone: The same CDR3 also results from other DNA sequences found in this sample. V and J are TRBV6-1 and TRBJ1-2, with 9 bases matching TRBD1. Trimming cost V 5 bases and J 0 bases; bases outside gene matches: 1. The germline V gene encodes CDR1 MNHNS and CDR2 SASEGT. The CDR3 totals 14 residues. The CDR3, as DNA: TGTGCCAGCAGTCGACAGGGGGCTAACTATGGCTACACCTTC. This gives the protein CASSRQGANYGYTF.

The gene calls are TRBV15 and TRBJ1-5; 9 bases align to TRBD1. The junction had 2 bases not matched to a gene; V was cut back by 3 bases and J by 2 bases. There are 15 residues in the CDR3. Germline-derived CDR1 and CDR2 are LNHNV and YYDKDF (reference sequence). CDR3 protein: CATSRRDRGNQPQHF. The CDR3 bases are TGTGCCACCAGCAGGCGGGACAGGGGCAATCAGCCCCAGCATTTT.

The chain carries TRBV18 and TRBJ2-7; 7 bases line up with TRBD2. V shed 0 bases and J 7 bases; nucleotides not matched to a gene: 9. The germline V gene encodes CDR1 KGHSH and CDR2 LQKENI. The CDR3 is 15 residues long. The CDR3 DNA follows: TGTGCCAGCTCACCACCGTCGGAATTGGGGGGGGAGCAGTACTTC. This codes for CASSPPSELGGEQYF.

This chain links TRBV5-8 with TRBJ2-7, with D hard to call. This CDR3 region has 13 residues. Germline-derived CDR1 and CDR2 are SGHTS and YDEGEE. Trimming left V 0 bases short and J 3 bases short, with 7 bases between. The CDR3 is CASSLGAIYEQYF. DNA of the CDR3: TGTGCCAGCAGCTTGGGCGCGATCTACGAGCAGTACTTC.

This sequence joins TRBV2 and TRBJ2-1, with 9 positions matching TRBD1. Losses at the gene ends were 6 bases for V and 7 bases for J; bases not matched to a gene: 7. This CDR3 is 14 amino acids long. Germline-derived CDR1 and CDR2 are SNHLY and FYNNEI. The CDR3 here is CASRRTGVRNEQFF. In nucleotides, the CDR3 is TGTGCCAGCAGGCGGACAGGGGTCCGGAATGAGCAGTTCTTC. The full variable domain, its missing parts supplied by reference TRBV2 and TRBJ2-1, is EPEVTQTPSHQVTQMGQEVILRCVPISNHLYFYWYRQILGQKVEFLVSFYNNEISEKSEIFDDQFSVERPDGSNFTLKIRSTKLEDSAMYFCASRRTGVRNEQFFGPGTRLTVL.

This clone was observed a single time. The CDR3 spells CASSWAGGRNEQFF. The CDR3 DNA follows: TGTGCCAGCAGTTGGGCGGGAGGGAGAAATGAGCAGTTCTTC. This chain uses TRBV28 with TRBJ2-1, with 9 bases aligning to TRBD2. CDR1 and CDR2 (germline): MDHEN, SYDVKM. CDR3 length: 14 residues. V lost 4 bases, J lost 7 bases, and 5 bases stayed unmatched.

Of note for this clone: The sample contains more than one DNA sequence encoding this CDR3. The gene calls are TRBV9 and TRBJ2-7, with a tentative D call TRBD1 (5 bases). This CDR3 has 14 amino acids. Trimming took 4 bases from V and 0 from J, leaving 11 bases between them. Germline V lookup: CDR1 SGDLS, CDR2 YYNGEE. As DNA, the CDR3 is TGTGCCAGCAGCCCCCAGGGCAGCTCCTACGAGCAGTACTTC. Translating it yields CASSPQGSSYEQYF.

The CDR3 protein is CGVGSGYYEQYF. CDR3 DNA: TGTGGGGTAGGGTCTGGATACTACGAGCAGTACTTC. The chain is built from TRBV7-8 and TRBJ2-7; D uncertain. Germline CDR1 SGHVS, CDR2 FQNEAQ. CDR3 length: 12 residues.

The genes are TRBV7-2 and TRBJ1-5; a possible D gene is TRBD1 (5 bases). This CDR3 has 13 amino acids. V gave up 4 bases and J gave up 4 bases, with 8 bases separating them. The V gene's germline CDR1 is SGHTA and CDR2 FQGNSA. The CDR3 is CASSYPGNQPQHF. CDR3 coding DNA: TGTGCCAGCAGCTATCCAGGGAATCAGCCCCAGCATTTT.

This rearrangement joins TRBV18 to TRBJ1-3; tentatively, D is TRBD1 (5 bases). CDR3 length equals 17 residues. With 1 base removed from V and 0 bases from J, the gap between germline ends came to 13 bases. The germline V gene encodes CDR1 KGHSH and CDR2 LQKENI. As DNA, the CDR3 is TGTGCCAGCTCACCACGGGGGGTTGCCAGCTCTGGAAACACCATATATTTT. Its protein product is CASSPRGVASSGNTIYF.

This clone appeared a few times. The rearrangement uses TRBV29-1 and TRBJ2-4, with D possibly being TRBD1 (5 bases). Per the germline V gene, CDR1 is SQVTM and CDR2 is ANQGSEA. The CDR3 covers 15 residues. V shed 1 base and J shed 0 bases, with 10 bases lying between them. CDR3 in DNA: TGCAGCGTTGAAGGTGCAGGGCGAGCCAAAAACATTCAGTACTTC. Translation: CSVEGAGRAKNIQYF.